These 20 T cell receptor beta chains share one sample of origin, sequenced in a study of early T cells in non-severe SARS-CoV-2 infection (dated by TCRdb to the early 2020s). Library construction relied on 5' RACE. For sequencing, a NextSeq 500 was employed. Using fastp at Q25 and MiXCR, TCRdb reprocessed the public reads and kept productive beta chains. For every CDR3 protein sequence, its rows merge into one entry that carries the most common genes and DNA. The sample yields about 49,000 distinct CDR3 sequences; 12% were counted once. Over 7.5% of the sample is held by the ten biggest clonotypes. Sequenced material: whole blood. These receptor sequences come from an adult who was a healthcare worker with PCR-confirmed SARS-CoV-2 infection or an uninfected control (not recorded which).

This clonotype was picked up a small number of times. The V call is TRBV18, the J call TRBJ2-2; 7 bases line up with TRBD1. Per the germline V gene, CDR1 is KGHSH and CDR2 is LQKENI. This CDR3 has 15 residues. V was pared by 5 bases and J by 5 bases, with 8 bases of the junction left unmatched. In DNA, the CDR3 is TGTGCCAGCTCAGGAACCGGGACAGCTACCGGGGAGCTGTTTTTT. Protein sequence: CASSGTGTATGELFF.

This clonotype has a count of ten or more. Here the CDR3 reads CASSTSTEINQPQHF. The CDR3 nucleotides are TGTGCCAGCAGCACATCGACGGAAATCAATCAGCCCCAGCATTTT. This rearrangement joins TRBV27 to TRBJ1-5; D not certain. Germline lookup yields CDR1 MNHEY and CDR2 SMNVEV (reference sequence). V dropped 6 bases and J dropped 3 bases, with 15 bases sitting between them. This CDR3 has 15 amino acids.

The chain employs TRBV6-2 or TRBV6-3 and TRBJ1-2, with a tentative D call TRBD1 (5 bases). The CDR3 has 15 amino acids. Germline V lookup: CDR1 MNHEY, CDR2 SVGEGT. With 8 bases removed from V and 2 bases from J, the gap between germline ends came to 18 bases. In DNA, the CDR3 is TGTGCCAGCCCCCCGACGGACACGGAGAACTATGGCTACACCTTC. Its protein product is CASPPTDTENYGYTF.

This clonotype was picked up many times. The V and J genes are TRBV24-1 and TRBJ1-5; D uncertain. The CDR3 totals 13 residues. Germline lookup yields CDR1 KGHDR and CDR2 SFDVKD. V gave up 0 bases and J gave up 5 bases, with 4 bases separating them. In DNA, the CDR3 is TGTGCCACCAGTGATTTGCTCGATCAGCCCCAGCATTTT. Amino acids: CATSDLLDQPQHF.

This clonotype was detected many times. This chain links TRBV29-1 with TRBJ2-7; 8 bases match TRBD2. The germline gives CDR1 SQVTM, CDR2 ANQGSEA. J gave up 3 bases and V 4 bases, and 5 bases lay outside the gene matches. CDR3 size: 13 residues. The CDR3 coding sequence is TGCAGCGTTGGAGTTGCGGGGGGCTACGAGCAGTACTTC. This translates into CSVGVAGGYEQYF.

This clonotype occurred many times. The chain carries TRBV6-6 and TRBJ2-1; D may correspond to TRBD1 or TRBD2 (5 bases each). The CDR3 runs 13 residues. Germline V gives CDR1 MNHNY, CDR2 SVGAGI (reference sequence). V lost 10 bases to trimming and J lost 3 bases, with 13 bases between them. The CDR3 protein is CATGTENYNEQFF. The CDR3 DNA reads as TGTGCCACCGGGACGGAGAACTACAATGAGCAGTTCTTC.

In this sample, this clonotype turned up many times. The V call is TRBV10-3, the J call TRBJ2-1; maybe TRBD2 (6 bases). V lost 6 bases, J lost 5 bases, and 17 bases lay in between. This CDR3 contains 15 residues. From germline, CDR1 is ENHRY and CDR2 SYGVKD. The chain's CDR3 is CAIRPEVGGHNEQFF. CDR3 DNA sequence: TGTGCCATCAGGCCCGAGGTAGGAGGGCACAATGAGCAGTTCTTC.

This clonotype has only one observation. V is TRBV10-3 and J is TRBJ2-7; TRBD1 might be the D (6 bases). Trimming removed 4 bases from V and 6 bases from J, with 13 bases in between. Looked up from germline, CDR1 is ENHRY and CDR2 is SYGVKD. CDR3 length equals 13 residues. The CDR3 DNA sequence: TGTGCCATCAGTGGAACAGGGCCTGGCGAGCAGTACTTC. It is translated as CAISGTGPGEQYF.

The rearrangement joins TRBV6-1 to TRBJ1-1; no reliable D call. Germline V CDR1 and CDR2: MNHNS, SASEGT. The germline V and J ends were trimmed by 2 bases and 0 bases, with 4 bases remaining between them. CDR3 size: 13 residues. As DNA, the CDR3 is TGTGCCAGCAGTGAACAACTGAACACTGAAGCTTTCTTT. This translates into CASSEQLNTEAFF.

At least ten counts were recorded for this clonotype. The chain links TRBV13 to TRBJ2-3; 7 bases align to TRBD1. Germline V gene data show CDR1 as PRHDT and CDR2 as FYEKMQ (reference sequence). The CDR3 is 16 residues long. The J segment lost 3 bases and the V segment lost 5 bases, leaving 11 bases of the junction unmatched. The CDR3 protein is CASSTGQVVRTDTQYF. CDR3 nucleotide sequence: TGTGCCAGCAGCACCGGACAGGTCGTTCGTACAGATACGCAGTATTTT. Full variable domain (rest looked up from reference TRBV13 and TRBJ2-3): AAGVIQSPRHLIKEKRETATLKCYPIPRHDTVYWYQQGPGQDPQFLISFYEKMQSDKGSIPDRFSAQQFSDYHSELNMSSLELGDSALYFCASSTGQVVRTDTQYFGPGTRLTVL.

This clonotype qualifies as medium-sized (0.01 to 0.1%). The rearrangement uses TRBV9 and TRBJ1-2; no firm D call. Germline V gives CDR1 SGDLS, CDR2 YYNGEE. The length of the CDR3 is 13 residues. The V and J ends lost 2 bases and 2 bases respectively, with 7 bases between them. The CDR3 region is CASSVNGNYGYTF. The CDR3 DNA reads as TGTGCCAGCAGCGTCAACGGAAACTATGGCTACACCTTC. The complete variable domain, with remaining parts taken from reference TRBV9 and TRBJ1-2, reads DSGVTQTPKHLITATGQRVTLRCSPRSGDLSVYWYQQSLDQGLQFLIQYYNGEERAKGNILERFSAQQFPDLHSELNLSSLELGDSALYFCASSVNGNYGYTFGSGTRLTVV.

This chain connects TRBV3-1 to TRBJ1-2, with 7 bases that match TRBD1. CDR3 length equals 15 residues. Trimming removed 4 bases from V and 5 bases from J; junction bases left unmatched: 10. Germline lookup yields CDR1 LGHDT and CDR2 YNNKEL (reference sequence). DNA for the CDR3: TGTGCCAGCAGCCCCATGGTCCCAGGGGGGTATGGCTACACCTTC. This translates into CASSPMVPGGYGYTF.

This chain uses TRBV13 with TRBJ2-3, with 7 bases that match TRBD2. CDR3 size: 16 residues. J was trimmed by 2 bases and V by 7 bases; bases with no gene match: 12. Germline V gene data show CDR1 as PRHDT and CDR2 as FYEKMQ (reference sequence). CDR3 DNA sequence: TGTGCCAGCACCCTAGATGGGGGGGAGTCCACAGATACGCAGTATTTT. Residues: CASTLDGGESTDTQYF.

This clonotype showed up just a few times. This rearrangement joins TRBV27 to TRBJ1-1; a possible D gene is TRBD1 (6 bases). The CDR3 is 14 amino acids. Germline values: CDR1 MNHEY, CDR2 SMNVEV (reference sequence). V gave up 3 bases and J gave up 4 bases, with 12 bases separating them. CDR3 nucleotides: TGTGCCAGCAGTTTGGCAGGGGTGAGCACTGAAGCTTTCTTT. It specifies CASSLAGVSTEAFF.

This clonotype has a count of ten or more. V gene TRBV10-1 combines with J gene TRBJ1-4; no clear D gene. V was clipped by 2 bases and J by 5 bases, with 6 bases between them. This CDR3 is 13 amino acids long. The germline gives CDR1 WNHNN, CDR2 SYGVQD (reference sequence). The CDR3 spells CASSEELNEKLFF. As DNA, the CDR3 is TGCGCCAGCAGTGAGGAGTTAAATGAAAAACTGTTTTTT.

This clonotype was counted ten times or more. The chain recombines TRBV7-9 with TRBJ1-2; D is unresolved. V was cut by 3 bases and J by 4 bases, with 15 bases left in between. Germline CDR1 is SEHNR and CDR2 is FQNEAQ (reference sequence). The CDR3 has 15 amino acids. CDR3 sequence reads: CASSFSQLYRYGYTF. The DNA for the CDR3 is TGTGCCAGCAGCTTTTCACAGCTATACCGCTATGGCTACACCTTC.

This clonotype appeared a few times. The chain carries TRBV14 and TRBJ2-7, with D perhaps matching TRBD1 (6 bases). This CDR3 is built from 13 residues. The germline V gene has CDR1 SGHDN and CDR2 FVKESK. Trimming pared 4 bases from V and 3 bases from J, leaving 10 bases between. In DNA, the CDR3 is TGTGCCAGCAGCCTTCGACAGGTCTACGAGCAGTACTTC. The encoded protein is CASSLRQVYEQYF.

This clonotype was counted a few times. The rearrangement joins TRBV2 to TRBJ2-7, with D perhaps matching TRBD1 (5 bases). The CDR3 is made up of 12 amino acids. Per the germline V gene, CDR1 is SNHLY and CDR2 is FYNNEI. Deletions cut 6 bases from V and 3 bases from J, with 9 bases between. The CDR3 is CASRPDIYEQYF. CDR3 DNA: TGTGCCAGCAGACCGGACATCTACGAGCAGTACTTC. The whole variable domain, remainder taken from reference TRBV2 and TRBJ2-7, is EPEVTQTPSHQVTQMGQEVILRCVPISNHLYFYWYRQILGQKVEFLVSFYNNEISEKSEIFDDQFSVERPDGSNFTLKIRSTKLEDSAMYFCASRPDIYEQYFGPGTRLTVT.

This clonotype was observed many times. This sequence joins TRBV28 and TRBJ2-7, with unresolved D. The CDR3 length is 12 residues. Germline V gene sequence: CDR1 MDHEN, CDR2 SYDVKM. Written as DNA, the CDR3 is TGTGGGACGGGCGGCCTAAGTTACGAGCAGTACTTC. It yields the protein CGTGGLSYEQYF. Supplemented by reference TRBV28 and TRBJ2-7, the full variable domain reads DVKVTQSSRYLVKRTGEKVFLECVQDMDHENMFWYRQDPGLGLRLIYFSYDVKMKEKGDIPEGYSVSREKKERFSLILESASTNQTSMYLCGTGGLSYEQYFGPGTRLTVT.

The table lists this clonotype with many counts. V usage is TRBV12-3 or TRBV12-4 and J usage is TRBJ1-2; maybe TRBD1 (6 bases). This CDR3 contains 12 residues. Trimming shortened V by 5 bases and J by 8 bases, and 12 bases separated the two germline ends. The CDR3 loop reads CASSTGFLGYTF. CDR3 in DNA: TGTGCCAGCAGTACAGGGTTCCTCGGCTACACCTTC.